These T cell receptor beta chains were read from a single sample in a study of blood T cells in healthy people across ages. Each CDR3 protein is one row after TCRdb ran MiXCR on the 5' RACE reads. The sample comprises around 1,500,000 distinct CDR3 sequences, 28% of which are singletons, and about 7.7% rests with the top ten. Sequencing input: blood. These receptors originate from a woman aged 25 to 45 in good health. The CDR3 runs from the conserved cysteine through the conserved F or W.

>TRBJ2-7|TRBV4-3
CASSRVSETRGKNYEQYF
>TRBJ2-7|TRBV6-5
CASSRPQTYEQYF
>TRBJ2-1|TRBV6-1
CASRDRVRIDEQFF
>TRBJ2-7|TRBV20-1
CSASPGQGNHEQYF
>TRBJ2-7|TRBV18
CASSGVGAVSYEQYF
>TRBJ2-1|TRBV12-3/TRBV12-4
CASSFGDWNEQFF
>TRBJ1-2|TRBV28
CASSFPGQTNYGYTF
>TRBJ2-1|TRBV3-1
CASSQDSRGSSYNEQFF
>TRBJ1-2|TRBV11-1
CASYGQANYGYTF
>TRBJ2-7|TRBV10-3
CAISPTSGYEQYF
>TRBJ2-5|TRBV5-1
CASSFILDSSSYNEQYF
>TRBJ2-3|TRBV12-3/TRBV12-4
CASSRAGGADTQYF
>TRBJ1-3|TRBV20-1
CSATNTARSGNTIYF
>TRBJ2-2|TRBV3-1
CASSQEVAGLNTGELFF
>TRBJ2-1|TRBV20-1
CSAEGSYNEQFF
>TRBJ2-1|TRBV27
CASSSPRGWRGADEQFF
>TRBJ2-1|TRBV20-1
CSASLAGARSYNEQFF
>TRBJ1-2|TRBV6-5
CASTRGTNYGYTF
>TRBJ2-7|TRBV7-2
CASSLLLAGGPYF
>TRBJ2-5|TRBV5-1
CASSRDREVGTQYF
>TRBJ2-1|TRBV20-1
CSARGISGLAGGREQFF
>TRBJ2-5|TRBV6-5
CASSYRYRGTSGFQETQYF
>TRBJ1-5|TRBV10-3
CAISEGEGFSNQPQHF
>TRBJ2-1|TRBV9
CASSEGLAGTSYNEQFF
>TRBJ2-1|TRBV7-9
CASSLSSSYEQFF
>TRBJ2-5|TRBV12-3/TRBV12-4
CASKDRDETQYF
>TRBJ2-3|TRBV10-2
CASSDSRQPDRGRDTQYF
>TRBJ2-7|TRBV12-3/TRBV12-4
CASSLRRGAGSNEQYF
>TRBJ2-5|TRBV5-1
CASSPSGGPTQYF
>TRBJ2-4|TRBV29-1
CSVEAGFDKNIQYF
>TRBJ1-1|TRBV29-1
CSLSSTHSNTEAFF
>TRBJ2-1|TRBV25-1
CASSGVNRGNEQFF
>TRBJ2-5|TRBV5-1
CASSLALARETQYF
>TRBJ2-1|TRBV7-3
CASSGWDRASYNEQFF
>TRBJ2-3|TRBV5-1
CASGPTLTSYADTQYF
>TRBJ1-5|TRBV15
CATSDPGAGQPQHF
>NA|TRBV10-3
CAISEWDAGNYEQYF
>TRBJ2-7|TRBV5-1
CASSWDSFYEQYF
>TRBJ2-5|TRBV10-2
CASSEAPETQYF
>TRBJ2-1|TRBV7-9
CASSLDRGATHEQFF
>TRBJ2-5|TRBV9
CASSPGMTGAQGETQYF
>TRBJ2-5|TRBV3-1
CAGSHDRGYKTQYF
>TRBJ1-6|TRBV28
CAIATGVSPLHF
>TRBJ1-2|TRBV28
CASSATTGGFGYTF
>TRBJ2-3|TRBV27
CASGSFTAGREADTQYF